This T cell receptor (beta chain) derives from a study of blood T cell repertoires in COVID-19. Overall study: The origin of the acute and convalescent COVID-19 samples was the United States, Italy and Spain.

The repertoire was sequenced with immunoSEQ multiplex PCR; TCRdb's copy has only in-frame clones and lacks some. Here the sample spans a few hundred thousand clones, roughly 87% being singletons. There are 17 residues in the CDR3. The germline V gene has CDR1 SSHAT and CDR2 FNYEAQ (reference sequence). V lost 5 bases and J 1 base, leaving 20 bases between the germline ends. This sequence joins TRBV7-7 and TRBJ2-5; D may be TRBD2 (5 bases). Sequencing was performed on peripheral blood. The TCR was taken from a woman between 40 and 50 years old who had recovered from COVID-19. The DNA of the CDR3 is TGTGCCAGCAGCCGTAATGTGGGAGACCGGCCCCAAGAGACCCAGTACTTC. The encoded protein is CASSRNVGDRPQETQYF.